What follows are 13 T cell receptor beta chains derived from one specimen sequenced in a study of T cells in localized non-small cell lung cancer. TCRdb keeps only in-frame clones here, not all; method: immunoSEQ multiplex PCR. The table has more than 40,000 clones, about 86% seen once. Sequencing was performed on PBMCs, taken before any cancer treatment. The source of these receptors is a man aged 35 to 70 with stage II lung adenocarcinoma.

This chain links TRBV5-1 with TRBJ2-2, with 7 bases aligning to TRBD2. CDR3 size: 16 residues. Germline-derived CDR1 and CDR2 are SGHRS and YFSETQ. Trimming cost V 4 bases and J 0 bases; bases outside gene matches: 6. The CDR3 DNA reads TGCGCCAGCAGCATTCGCGGGGGTCCGAACACCGGGGAGCTGTTTTTT. Protein product: CASSIRGGPNTGELFF.

This chain links TRBV19 with TRBJ2-1; 8 positions agree with TRBD1. This CDR3 has 16 amino acids. The ends lost 5 bases at V and 5 bases at J; junction bases unmatched: 11. Germline V lookup: CDR1 LNHDA, CDR2 SQIVND (reference sequence). CDR3 sequence: CASSYPRTGSNNEQFF. CDR3 coding DNA: TGTGCCAGTAGTTATCCCCGGACAGGGAGTAACAATGAGCAGTTCTTC.

The chain carries TRBV19 and TRBJ2-3; possible D gene TRBD2, 5 bases. The ends were cut back, 2 bases at V and 0 bases at J, with 12 bases in the middle. The CDR3 extends over 16 amino acids. The germline V gene has CDR1 LNHDA and CDR2 SQIVND (reference sequence). This CDR3 is CASSIQVRTSTDTQYF. In nucleotides, the CDR3 is TGTGCCAGTAGTATACAGGTTCGGACTAGCACAGATACGCAGTATTTT.

The gene calls are TRBV6-5 and TRBJ1-1, with D hard to call. CDR1 is MNHEY, CDR2 SVGAGI, per germline. This CDR3 region has 15 residues. The V end lost 0 bases, the J end lost 4 bases, and 12 bases lay between the germline ends. The CDR3 region is CASSYSRGLSTEAFF. The CDR3 DNA follows: TGTGCCAGCAGTTACTCGAGAGGTCTCAGCACTGAAGCTTTCTTT.

CDR3 protein: CASSVDREGGYGYTF. The CDR3, as DNA: TGTGCCAGCAGTGTGGACAGGGAAGGCGGATATGGCTACACCTTC. V is TRBV6-1 and J is TRBJ1-2, with TRBD1 matching over 8 bases. The V gene's germline CDR1 is MNHNS and CDR2 SASEGT. The CDR3 contains 15 residues. J gave up 5 bases and V 4 bases, and 9 bases lay outside the gene matches.

The V call is TRBV6-6, the J call TRBJ1-5; possible D gene TRBD1, 6 bases. CDR1 and CDR2 from the germline V gene are MNHNY and SVGAGI (reference sequence). The CDR3 is made up of 15 amino acids. The V gene lost 6 bases and the J gene lost 4 bases, with 16 bases spanning the gap. CDR3 residues: CASSSDRLGNQPQHF. CDR3 DNA: TGTGCCAGCAGCTCTGACAGGTTAGGGAATCAGCCCCAGCATTTT.

The chain is built from TRBV5-1 and TRBJ2-6, with 7 bases that match TRBD1. This CDR3 comprises 16 residues. CDR1 is SGHRS, CDR2 YFSETQ, per germline. V shed 5 bases and J 0 bases; nucleotides not matched to a gene: 5. This CDR3 is CASSGTVLSGANVLTF. Here the CDR3 DNA reads TGCGCCAGCAGTGGGACAGTGCTCTCTGGGGCCAACGTCCTGACTTTC.

Here the CDR3 DNA reads TGTGCCAGCAGCGGGGGACAGGGGATAGGTGGCTACACCTTC. This gives the protein CASSGGQGIGGYTF. V and J are TRBV27 and TRBJ1-2; TRBD1 matches at 10 bases. Germline loops: CDR1 MNHEY, CDR2 SMNVEV (reference sequence). J was trimmed by 7 bases and V by 6 bases; bases with no gene match: 8. The CDR3 sequence is 14 residues long.

This chain uses TRBV5-4 with TRBJ1-1, with a weak D call TRBD1 (5 bases). Per the germline V gene, CDR1 is SGHNT and CDR2 is YYREEE (reference sequence). The CDR3 is made up of 15 amino acids. V was clipped by 2 bases and J by 2 bases, with 13 bases between them. CDR3 bases: TGTGCCAGCAGCTTTTACAGGAGTCGAAACACTGAAGCTTTCTTT. It translates to CASSFYRSRNTEAFF.

This rearrangement joins TRBV7-2 to TRBJ2-5; no reliable D call. This CDR3 has 13 amino acids. The germline V gene has CDR1 SGHTA and CDR2 FQGNSA. With 3 bases removed from V and 5 bases from J, the gap between germline ends came to 10 bases. For the CDR3, the DNA is TGTGCCAGCAGCTTGGGCCCGGAGGAGACCCAGTACTTC. Translated: CASSLGPEETQYF.

The chain carries TRBV18 and TRBJ2-4; 7 positions match TRBD1. The germline V gene encodes CDR1 KGHSH and CDR2 LQKENI. V dropped 3 bases and J dropped 7; count of bases not matched to a gene: 6. The CDR3 sequence is 14 residues long. CDR3: CASSPETGNNIQYF. The CDR3 nucleotides are TGTGCCAGCTCACCTGAGACAGGGAACAACATTCAGTACTTC.

The J gene is TRBJ2-3, the V gene TRBV7-3; no clear D. The CDR3 runs 13 residues. Germline CDR1 and CDR2: SGHTA and FQGTGA. Trimming took off 1 base at V and 5 bases at J, with 7 bases between the two ends. CDR3 in amino acids: CASSLNQVDTQYF. As DNA, the CDR3 is TGTGCCAGCAGCTTAAATCAAGTAGATACGCAGTATTTT.

This clone was picked up one time. The gene calls are TRBV11-2 and TRBJ2-7; 10 bases match TRBD1. The V gene's germline CDR1 is SGHAT and CDR2 FQNNGV. This CDR3 region has 15 residues. Trimming removed 3 bases from V and 3 bases from J; junction bases left unmatched: 5. The CDR3 bases are TGTGCCAGCAGCTTCCCGACAGGGGGCGTCTACGAGCAGTACGTC. This codes for CASSFPTGGVYEQYV.